This passage covers 20 T cell receptor beta chains from one sample sequenced in a study of T cells in Graves' hyperthyroidism and ophthalmopathy. What was amplified from RNA transcripts were TCR beta CDR3 regions. The HTBI set primed first-round TCR CDR3 RT-PCR. Each CDR3 protein gets one entry after TCRdb re-called the multiplex PCR reads with MiXCR. Of more than 500,000 distinct CDR3 sequences in the sample, around 15% were seen once. The sequencing input was blood. All receptors derive from a woman in her 30s with Graves' hyperthyroidism.

This clonotype was counted ten times or more. The chain recombines TRBV28 with TRBJ2-3, with D perhaps matching TRBD2 (6 bases). This CDR3 contains 12 residues. The V and J ends lost 7 bases and 10 bases respectively, with 15 bases between them. Germline CDR1 and CDR2: MDHEN and SYDVKM. The CDR3 coding sequence is TGTGCCAGCAACACCGCGGGGTCGCCGCAGTATTTT. As protein: CASNTAGSPQYF.

This clonotype has just a few counts. The V call is TRBV7-3, the J call TRBJ1-2, with 10 bases that match TRBD1. V lost 5 bases and J lost 0; bases outside the gene matches: 12. The CDR3 spans 18 residues. The germline CDR1 and CDR2 sequences are SGHTA and FQGTGA. CDR3 loop: CASSSGEDRGTANYGYTF. CDR3 DNA: TGTGCCAGCAGCAGTGGGGAGGACAGGGGGACCGCTAACTATGGCTACACCTTC.

This clonotype was seen only a few times. The rearrangement joins TRBV7-9 to TRBJ2-3; a weak D match, TRBD1 (6 bases). Germline V lookup: CDR1 SEHNR, CDR2 FQNEAQ (reference sequence). V was cut by 5 bases and J by 2 bases, with 14 bases left in between. The CDR3 runs to 15 residues. This CDR3 reads CASSPRGSLTDTQYF. CDR3 sequence (DNA): TGTGCCAGCAGCCCCAGGGGATCCCTCACAGATACGCAGTATTTT.

This rearrangement joins TRBV6-6 to TRBJ1-5; D gene uncertain. This CDR3 is 14 amino acids long. CDR1 and CDR2 (germline): MNHNY, SVGAGI (reference sequence). V lost 0 bases and J lost 7, with 10 bases in between. The CDR3 loop is CASSYSRIRQPQHF. CDR3 nucleotide sequence: TGTGCCAGCAGTTACTCACGGATTCGACAGCCCCAGCATTTT.

The V and J genes are TRBV12-5 and TRBJ2-7, with a possible D match to TRBD1 (5 bases). The V gene lost 0 bases and the J gene lost 6 bases, with 12 bases spanning the gap. The germline V gene encodes CDR1 LGHNT and CDR2 FRNRAP. This CDR3 is built from 14 residues. CDR3 region: CASGLVRPGCEQYF. The DNA of the CDR3 is TGTGCTAGTGGTTTGGTAAGGCCAGGGTGCGAGCAGTACTTC.

This clonotype was recorded at least ten times. The chain is built from TRBV5-1 and TRBJ1-1; D unclear. Germline lookup yields CDR1 SGHRS and CDR2 YFSETQ. Trimming stripped 6 bases from V and 2 bases from J, with 14 bases between. This CDR3 contains 14 residues. The CDR3 region is CASTELQTNTEAFF. CDR3 sequence (DNA): TGCGCCAGCACAGAGCTGCAGACTAACACTGAAGCTTTCTTT.

Only a few counts were recorded for this clonotype. The V gene is TRBV5-4, the J gene TRBJ2-7; 10 bases map to TRBD2. Trimming removed 3 bases from V and 1 base from J; junction bases left unmatched: 4. The germline V gene encodes CDR1 SGHNT and CDR2 YYREEE (reference sequence). There are 15 residues in the CDR3. CDR3 coding DNA: TGTGCCAGCAGCTCCCTAGCGGGAGTGTCCTACGAGCAGTACTTC. The encoded protein is CASSSLAGVSYEQYF. Full variable domain (rest looked up from reference TRBV5-4 and TRBJ2-7): ETGVTQSPTHLIKTRGQQVTLRCSSQSGHNTVSWYQQALGQGPQFIFQYYREEENGRGNFPPRFSGLQFPNYSSELNVNALELDDSALYLCASSSLAGVSYEQYFGPGTRLTVT.

This clonotype was seen more than once but under ten times. The chain carries TRBV7-9 and TRBJ1-1; 7 bases map to TRBD1. J lost 2 bases, V lost 4 bases, and 4 bases had no gene match. This CDR3 spans 14 amino acids. Germline CDR1 and CDR2: SEHNR and FQNEAQ (reference sequence). CDR3 region: CASSSYRGNTEAFF. The CDR3 region has the DNA TGTGCCAGCAGCTCGTACAGGGGAAACACTGAAGCTTTCTTT. The whole variable domain, remainder taken from reference TRBV7-9 and TRBJ1-1, is DTGVSQNPRHKITKRGQNVTFRCDPISEHNRLYWYRQTLGQGPEFLTYFQNEAQLEKSRLLSDRFSAERPKGSFSTLEIQRTEQGDSAMYLCASSSYRGNTEAFFGQGTRLTVV.

This clonotype was recorded many times. The chain carries TRBV20-1 and TRBJ1-1; D call uncertain. The V and J ends lost 1 base and 1 base respectively, with 10 bases between them. Germline CDR1 is DFQATT and CDR2 is SNEGSKA (reference sequence). CDR3 length: 14 amino acids. CDR3 residues: CSARVSRQNTEAFF. The CDR3 nucleotides are TGCAGTGCTAGAGTGAGTCGGCAGAACACTGAAGCTTTCTTT.

The chain uses TRBV10-3 and TRBJ1-1, with D uncertain. V lost 8 bases to trimming and J lost 1 base, with 8 bases between them. The CDR3 is made up of 12 amino acids. Per germline, CDR1 ENHRY and CDR2 SYGVKD. CDR3 sequence: CAIGRANTEAFF. The CDR3 DNA follows: TGTGCCATCGGACGGGCGAACACTGAAGCTTTCTTT.

At least ten counts were recorded for this clonotype. The rearrangement links TRBV27 to TRBJ1-5; D is unclear. Germline CDR1 is MNHEY and CDR2 is SMNVEV (reference sequence). V dropped 4 bases and J dropped 4 bases, with 8 bases sitting between them. The CDR3 loop spans 13 amino acids. This CDR3 is CASSWSGNQPQHF. The CDR3 DNA reads TGTGCCAGCAGTTGGAGCGGGAATCAGCCCCAGCATTTT.

At least ten counts were recorded for this clonotype. The V call is TRBV4-1, the J call TRBJ1-1, with D unclear. CDR3 length: 14 residues. Trimming cost V 1 base and J 4 bases, with 10 bases left between them. Germline CDR1 is MGHRA and CDR2 is YSYEKL. Here the CDR3 DNA reads TGCGCCAGCAGCCAAGCCTATTCGACCACTGAAGCTTTCTTT. Its translation is CASSQAYSTTEAFF.

This clonotype has just a few counts. The chain links TRBV19 to TRBJ2-6; possible D gene TRBD1, 6 bases. V was clipped by 4 bases and J by 0 bases, with 10 bases between them. The V gene's germline CDR1 is LNHDA and CDR2 SQIVND (reference sequence). The CDR3 length is 16 residues. DNA of the CDR3: TGTGCCAGTAGTACCTGGACAGTCTCTGGGGCCAACGTCCTGACTTTC. Translating gives CASSTWTVSGANVLTF.

The CDR3 reads CATSRERTVNNEQYF. The DNA of the CDR3 is TGTGCCACCAGCAGAGAGAGGACCGTCAACAATGAGCAGTACTTC. The chain employs TRBV15 and TRBJ2-1; D is undetermined. The J call may be mistaken, given a closer DNA end match to TRBJ2-7. The germline CDR1 and CDR2 sequences are LNHNV and YYDKDF (reference sequence). CDR3 length: 15 amino acids.

This clonotype appeared a few times. This sequence joins TRBV27 and TRBJ2-3, with a tentative D call TRBD1 (6 bases). V was shortened by 1 base and J by 5 bases, with 10 bases between the two germline ends. The germline gives CDR1 MNHEY, CDR2 SMNVEV (reference sequence). The CDR3 extends over 14 amino acids. CDR3 amino acids: CASSLYRGQDTQYF. The DNA of the CDR3 is TGTGCCAGCAGTTTATATCGGGGACAAGATACGCAGTATTTT.

J is TRBJ1-5 and V is TRBV24-1, with 9 positions matching TRBD1. The CDR3 extends over 17 amino acids. CDR1 KGHDR and CDR2 SFDVKD come from the germline V gene. Unmatched junction bases numbered 4, after V lost 2 bases and J lost 0 bases. In DNA, the CDR3 is TGTGCCACCAGTGATTCGCGGGACAGGGATAGCAATCAGCCCCAGCATTTT. Its translation is CATSDSRDRDSNQPQHF.

This clonotype has a count of ten or more. The rearrangement joins TRBV11-2 to TRBJ2-5; D is unresolved. This CDR3 is built from 11 residues. The ends were cut back, 5 bases at V and 4 bases at J, with 5 bases in the middle. CDR1 is SGHAT, CDR2 FQNNGV, per germline. The CDR3: CASSKTETQYF. The CDR3 bases are TGTGCCAGCAGCAAGACAGAGACCCAGTACTTC.

The chain carries TRBV2 and TRBJ2-1, with 7 bases lining up with TRBD1. Germline loops: CDR1 SNHLY, CDR2 FYNNEI. Losses at the gene ends were 7 bases for V and 6 bases for J; bases not matched to a gene: 3. The length of the CDR3 is 12 residues. Here the CDR3 reads CASMRQGNEQFF. The CDR3 DNA is TGTGCCAGCATGAGACAGGGCAATGAGCAGTTCTTC.

In this sample, this clonotype turned up many times. The rearrangement links TRBV20-1 to TRBJ2-3; 7 bases align to TRBD1. Germline assignment: CDR1 DFQATT and CDR2 SNEGSKA (reference sequence). Germline trimming cut 5 bases from V and 7 bases from J; bases unmatched to any gene: 9. The CDR3 totals 13 residues. In DNA form, the CDR3 reads TGCAGTGCTTCACGCTACAGGGGAAATACGCAGTATTTT. It is translated as CSASRYRGNTQYF.

This clonotype was detected ten times or more. CDR3 protein: CASSFSSGSSYEQYF. For the CDR3, the DNA is TGTGCCAGCAGCTTTTCTAGCGGTTCCTCCTACGAGCAGTACTTC. The chain carries TRBV7-2 and TRBJ2-7; 7 nucleotides align to TRBD2. With V trimmed by 3 bases and J by 0 bases, 5 bases remained unmatched. Germline V gene data show CDR1 as SGHTA and CDR2 as FQGNSA. This CDR3 is built from 15 residues.